This T cell receptor beta chain was identified during a study of T cells after yellow fever vaccination. The study's findings and limits: Of the clonotypes, a small share occurred in both CD4 and CD8 compartments.

This clonotype was counted many times. What it recognizes is unknown. Researchers made TCR cDNA using 5'RACE template switching, and this step added a universal primer site and UMIs. TCRdb ran MiXCR on the 5' RACE reads and lists one entry per CDR3 protein. The table includes approximately 160,000 distinct CDR3 sequences, about a tenth detected once. V was cut by 5 bases and J by 0 bases, with 8 bases left in between. CDR3 size: 15 residues. From germline, CDR1 is SGHAT and CDR2 FQNNGV. This clonotype was sampled from a young man who received the YFV17D yellow fever vaccine. The sample here was CD8+ T cells sorted from PBMCs, taken 45 days after the yellow fever booster vaccination. The V and J genes are TRBV11-2 and TRBJ2-6; D gene uncertain. This CDR3 reads CASSPDGSGANVLTF. CDR3 DNA sequence: TGTGCCAGCAGCCCCGACGGCTCTGGGGCCAACGTCCTGACTTTC.